Listed below are T cell receptor beta chains from one sample, sequenced in a study of a mutant IDH1 vaccine in newly diagnosed glioma. The antigens for these receptors are not known. The method was immunoSEQ multiplex PCR; TCRdb's version includes in-frame clones alone and lacks a portion of them. Of fewer than 45,000 clones in the sample, around 83% were seen once. The material sequenced was PBMCs, taken from a glioma patient whose treatment included an IDH1 peptide vaccine. The receptors come from a man between 35 and 55 years old with glioma. Both conserved end residues are part of each CDR3. A D gene is named only where the DNA matches it firmly. Expanded clones are given a class, and other clones once, few, many or no size at all.

v_gene	abundance	d_gene	j_gene	CDR3aa	CDR3nt
TRBV11-2	NA	NA	TRBJ1-1	CASSLAGTMNTEAFF	TGTGCCAGCAGCTTAGCGGGGACTATGAACACTGAAGCTTTCTTT
TRBV6-1	NA	NA	TRBJ2-7	CASSVGSTPLGPYEQYF	TGTGCCAGCAGTGTGGGTTCTACCCCGTTGGGTCCCTACGAGCAGTACTTC
TRBV4-2	few	NA	TRBJ1-1	CASSPGQPHTEAFF	TGTGCCAGCAGCCCTGGCCAGCCCCACACTGAAGCTTTCTTT
TRBV18	NA	TRBD2	TRBJ2-5	CASSPPGLAGQETQYF	TGTGCCAGCTCACCACCGGGACTAGCGGGTCAGGAGACCCAGTACTTC
TRBV7-3	NA	TRBD1	TRBJ2-5	CASSRTGGVETQYF	TGTGCCAGCAGTCGTACAGGGGGCGTAGAGACCCAGTACTTC
TRBV7-2	NA	TRBD2	TRBJ2-7	CASSLARSGRSEQYF	TGTGCCAGCAGCTTAGCGCGAAGCGGGAGGAGCGAGCAGTACTTC
TRBV6-5	NA	NA	TRBJ2-7	CASSYSWQAYEQYF	TGTGCCAGCAGTTACTCCTGGCAGGCCTACGAGCAGTACTTC
TRBV11-1	NA	TRBD1	TRBJ2-7	CASSFGTGTYEQYF	TGTGCCAGCAGCTTCGGGACAGGGACCTACGAGCAGTACTTC
TRBV5-1	few	NA	TRBJ2-5	CASSFFQGQETQYF	TGCGCCAGCAGCTTTTTTCAGGGACAAGAGACCCAGTACTTC
TRBV6-6	NA	NA	TRBJ1-5	CASGPFMGPDQPQHF	TGTGCCAGCGGACCATTCATGGGGCCCGATCAGCCCCAGCATTTT
TRBV4-1	once	TRBD2	TRBJ2-1	CASSLTGRGDYNEQFF	TGCGCCAGCAGCCTCACGGGGAGGGGTGACTACAATGAGCAGTTCTTC
TRBV4-2	NA	NA	TRBJ2-5	CASSQGGGRSRETQYF	TGTGCCAGCAGCCAGGGAGGGGGCCGATCGAGGGAGACCCAGTACTTC
TRBV5-1	NA	NA	TRBJ1-1	CASAGGVGTEAFF	TGCGCCAGCGCTGGGGGGGTAGGTACTGAAGCTTTCTTT
TRBV18	few	TRBD1	TRBJ1-2	CASSSDAGQPLYGYTF	TGTGCCAGCTCATCCGACGCGGGACAGCCCCTCTATGGCTACACCTTC
TRBV6-1	NA	NA	TRBJ1-2	CASSTAPYGYTF	TGTGCCAGCAGTACAGCCCCCTATGGCTACACCTTC
TRBV4-3	NA	TRBD1	TRBJ2-3	CASSPSPGQTTDTQYF	TGCGCCAGCAGCCCCTCGCCGGGACAGACTACAGATACGCAGTATTTT
TRBV5-4	NA	TRBD1	TRBJ2-2	CASSFSGTGAGELFF	TGTGCCAGCAGTTTCTCCGGGACAGGGGCCGGGGAGCTGTTTTTT
TRBV27	NA	NA	TRBJ2-5	CASSFRLNPTGETQYF	TGTGCCAGCAGTTTTCGGTTGAACCCAACGGGGGAGACCCAGTACTTC
TRBV12-5	NA	TRBD1	TRBJ2-1	CASALGQSSYNEQFF	TGTGCTAGTGCCTTGGGACAGAGCTCCTACAATGAGCAGTTCTTC
TRBV1	once	NA	TRBJ2-1	CTSSQGTSWEQFF	TGCACCAGCAGCCAAGGGACTAGCTGGGAGCAGTTCTTC
TRBV6-6	NA	NA	TRBJ2-2	CASLSSGNTGELFF	TGTGCCAGCCTCAGTAGCGGGAACACCGGGGAGCTGTTTTTT
TRBV27	NA	NA	TRBJ1-5	CASSLGDSNQPQHF	TGTGCCAGCAGTTTAGGGGATAGCAATCAGCCCCAGCATTTT
TRBV7-2	NA	NA	TRBJ2-1	CASSLSFGSYNEQFF	TGTGCCAGCAGCCTCTCCTTTGGGTCCTACAATGAGCAGTTCTTC
TRBV21-1	NA	NA	TRBJ1-5	CASSKRGTDIYSNQPQHF	TGTGCCAGCAGCAAAAGGGGGACAGACATATATAGCAATCAGCCCCAGCATTTT
TRBV5-1	NA	NA	TRBJ2-1	CASSFPGYYNEQFF	TGCGCCAGCAGCTTCCCAGGGTACTACAATGAGCAGTTCTTC
TRBV5-8	NA	TRBD1	TRBJ2-1	CASNPLQGKWNEQFF	TGTGCCAGCAACCCTTTACAGGGGAAATGGAATGAGCAGTTCTTC
TRBV19	once	NA	TRBJ1-5	CASSIWTVLSNQPQHF	TGTGCCAGTAGTATCTGGACGGTCCTAAGCAATCAGCCCCAGCATTTT
TRBV5-1	NA	TRBD1	TRBJ2-5	CASSRGTGDETQYF	TGCGCCAGCAGCCGTGGGACAGGGGACGAGACCCAGTACTTC
TRBV2	few	NA	TRBJ1-1	CASSYTETGEAFF	TGTGCCAGCAGTTATACTGAAACAGGTGAAGCTTTCTTT
TRBV7-3	NA	NA	TRBJ1-1	CASSLQENTEAFF	TGTGCCAGCAGCTTACAAGAGAACACTGAAGCTTTCTTT
TRBV18	NA	NA	TRBJ2-1	CASSPVDEQFF	TGTGCCAGCTCACCTGTGGATGAGCAGTTCTTC